Below, 19 T cell receptor beta chains from the same sample are listed, as sequenced in a study of CD8+CD57+ T cells in acquired aplastic anemia. Investigators profiled TCR beta VDJ and CDR3 from genomic DNA template. MiXCR, applied by TCRdb to the reads, yields one record per CDR3 protein. The sample has 150,000 to 200,000 distinct CDR3 sequences; approximately 40% are singletons. The source material was sorted CD4+, CD8+, or CD8+CD57+ T cells (not recorded which) from PBMCs. These receptors originate from a human donor in good health.

The V gene is TRBV7-3, the J gene TRBJ2-7, with 8 nucleotides matching TRBD2. With 5 bases clipped from V and 7 bases from J, the junction kept 13 bases outside the gene matches. The germline V gene has CDR1 SGHTA and CDR2 FQGTGA. The CDR3 runs 15 residues. CDR3 residues: CASSPDQRGYNEQYF. In DNA, the CDR3 is TGTGCCAGCAGCCCCGATCAGCGGGGGTACAATGAGCAGTACTTC.

The chain links TRBV3-1 to TRBJ2-5, with 8 bases identical to TRBD2. This CDR3 comprises 14 residues. The ends lost 3 bases at V and 7 bases at J; junction bases unmatched: 7. From germline, CDR1 is LGHDT and CDR2 YNNKEL (reference sequence). This CDR3 is CASSHDQLAVTQYF. The CDR3 DNA sequence: TGTGCCAGCAGCCATGATCAACTAGCGGTGACCCAGTACTTC.

The CDR3 loop reads CATTGLAARGFF. CDR3 coding DNA: TGTGCCACCACCGGACTAGCGGCCCGGGGGTTCTTC. The chain recombines TRBV25-1 with TRBJ2-1; TRBD2 matches 10 bases. The CDR3 spans 12 residues. Trimming removed 10 bases from V and 15 bases from J; junction bases left unmatched: 12. Germline CDR1 is MGHDK and CDR2 is SYGVNS.

As for this clonotype: A read error may produce the germline difference seen at one junction end. The CDR3 is CASSRPGQGFNGQFF. CDR3 bases: TGTGCCAGCAGCCGGCCGGGACAGGGGTTCAATGGGCAGTTCTTC. This chain joins TRBV12-3 or TRBV12-4 and TRBJ2-1; 10 bases agree with TRBD1. This CDR3 region has 15 residues.

This clonotype has ten or more counts. The V call is TRBV19, the J call TRBJ2-7; TRBD1 matches 7 bases. The CDR3 consists of 14 residues. The germline gives CDR1 LNHDA, CDR2 SQIVND (reference sequence). Germline trimming cut 5 bases from V and 7 bases from J; bases unmatched to any gene: 11. The CDR3 sequence is CASSPSTGWSEQYF. The CDR3 nucleotides read TGTGCCAGTAGTCCCTCGACAGGGTGGTCGGAGCAGTACTTC.

This clonotype was seen repeatedly, ten times or more. The chain carries TRBV20-1 and TRBJ1-2, with a tentative D call TRBD1 (5 bases). V was cut by 0 bases and J by 2 bases, with 10 bases left in between. Looked up from germline, CDR1 is DFQATT and CDR2 is SNEGSKA (reference sequence). The CDR3 is 14 residues long. The CDR3 region is CSARDTQGNYGYTF. CDR3 DNA: TGCAGTGCTAGAGATACGCAGGGCAACTATGGCTACACCTTC.

This clonotype was seen many times. The V and J genes are TRBV7-9 and TRBJ1-1; no clear D. The CDR3 is 15 residues long. Germline CDR1 and CDR2: SEHNR and FQNEAQ (reference sequence). V was clipped by 5 bases and J by 4 bases, with 17 bases between them. The CDR3 DNA reads as TGTGCCAGCAGCCTTTTGGGAGGGATCGGCACTGAAGCTTTCTTT. Translating it yields CASSLLGGIGTEAFF.

In its sample, this clonotype is medium-sized (0.01 to 0.1%). The chain carries TRBV10-3 and TRBJ1-6; 12 positions agree with TRBD1. This CDR3 contains 14 residues. From germline, CDR1 is ENHRY and CDR2 SYGVKD. V gave up 7 bases and J gave up 10 bases; unmatched junction bases: 5. The chain's CDR3 is CAIKGQGARSPLHF. The CDR3 DNA sequence: TGTGCCATCAAGGGACAGGGGGCGAGATCACCCCTCCACTTT.

The chain has TRBV3-1 and TRBJ2-5; D remains unclear. The germline V gene has CDR1 LGHDT and CDR2 YNNKEL (reference sequence). The V gene lost 0 bases and the J gene lost 2 bases, with 10 bases spanning the gap. CDR3 length equals 15 residues. The CDR3 sequence: CASSQDLSQQETQYF. CDR3 coding DNA: TGTGCCAGCAGCCAAGATCTTTCACAGCAAGAGACCCAGTACTTC.

A single count supports this clonotype. The rearrangement links TRBV20-1 to TRBJ1-1, with D perhaps matching TRBD1 (6 bases). Deletions cut 6 bases from V and 0 bases from J, with 14 bases between. The CDR3 covers 14 residues. Germline-derived CDR1 and CDR2 are DFQATT and SNEGSKA (reference sequence). CDR3 loop: CSADPGQLNTEAFF. CDR3 sequence (DNA): TGCAGTGCGGATCCCGGACAGCTGAACACTGAAGCTTTCTTT.

The chain employs TRBV18 and TRBJ1-4, with no clear D. The V gene lost 2 bases and the J gene lost 6 bases, with 7 bases spanning the gap. This CDR3 is built from 13 residues. CDR1 and CDR2 (germline): KGHSH, LQKENI. CDR3 in amino acids: CASSPRSDEKLFF. CDR3 nucleotide sequence: TGTGCCAGCTCACCAAGGTCTGATGAAAAACTGTTTTTT.

This rearrangement joins TRBV9 to TRBJ2-5; D unclear. The V gene lost 4 bases and the J gene lost 4 bases, with 11 bases spanning the gap. This CDR3 has 13 amino acids. Germline loops: CDR1 SGDLS, CDR2 YYNGEE. CDR3 nucleotide sequence: TGTGCCAGCAGCACAGACTCGCTAGAGACCCAGTACTTC. As protein: CASSTDSLETQYF. Combining the CDR3 with reference TRBV9 and TRBJ2-5 gives the whole variable domain DSGVTQTPKHLITATGQRVTLRCSPRSGDLSVYWYQQSLDQGLQFLIQYYNGEERAKGNILERFSAQQFPDLHSELNLSSLELGDSALYFCASSTDSLETQYFGPGTRLLVL.

The chain is built from TRBV6-1 and TRBJ1-2; D might be TRBD1 (6 bases). Germline V gene data show CDR1 as MNHNS and CDR2 as SASEGT. The V end lost 7 bases, the J end lost 6 bases, and 12 bases lay between the germline ends. The CDR3 contains 12 residues. CDR3 nucleotides: TGTGCCAGCACCCGGGACACAGATGGCTACACCTTC. It specifies CASTRDTDGYTF.

The chain combines TRBV29-1 with TRBJ1-1, with unresolved D. Germline V gives CDR1 SQVTM, CDR2 ANQGSEA. V was shortened by 6 bases and J by 3 bases, with 8 bases between the two germline ends. CDR3 length equals 11 residues. CDR3 in amino acids: CSVKEDTEAFF. CDR3 in DNA: TGCAGCGTCAAAGAGGACACTGAAGCTTTCTTT.

This clonotype was seen more than once but under ten times. The chain links TRBV11-3 to TRBJ2-5, with 7 bases fitting TRBD1. Germline CDR1 and CDR2: SGHNT and YENEEA. J gave up 4 bases and V 5 bases, and 10 bases lay outside the gene matches. The CDR3 extends over 15 amino acids. The CDR3 DNA is TGTGCCAGCAGCCCCGGGGCAGGGGGACCAGAGACCCAGTACTTC. It yields the protein CASSPGAGGPETQYF.

The chain recombines TRBV12-3 or TRBV12-4 with TRBJ2-7; TRBD2 might be the D (7 bases). CDR3 size: 14 residues. The germline V and J ends were trimmed by 7 bases and 7 bases, with 20 bases remaining between them. The CDR3 region has the DNA TGTGCCAGCACCTGGGGGGGGGCCCGCAATGAGCAGTACTTC. It yields the protein CASTWGGARNEQYF.

This clonotype was seen more than once but under ten times. The gene calls are TRBV12-3 or TRBV12-4 and TRBJ2-1, with 7 bases fitting TRBD1. With 1 base clipped from V and 3 bases from J, the junction kept 9 bases outside the gene matches. The CDR3 extends over 17 amino acids. The CDR3 sequence is CASSLDATGVIYNEQFF. The DNA for the CDR3 is TGTGCCAGCAGTTTAGACGCTACAGGGGTCATCTACAATGAGCAGTTCTTC.

V gene TRBV20-1 combines with J gene TRBJ1-5; TRBD1 is a possible D gene (5 bases). Trimming removed 3 bases at V and 7 bases at J, with 13 bases between. Germline V gene sequence: CDR1 DFQATT, CDR2 SNEGSKA (reference sequence). CDR3 length: 13 amino acids. The CDR3 DNA reads as TGCAGTGCTAGTTCGGGGCAGGAGCAGCCCCAGCATTTT. It codes for CSASSGQEQPQHF.

In its sample, this clonotype was seen many times. J is TRBJ1-2 and V is TRBV14; 7 bases fit TRBD1. V gave up 0 bases and J gave up 0 bases; unmatched junction bases: 4. This CDR3 is built from 16 residues. Germline values: CDR1 SGHDN, CDR2 FVKESK. CDR3 DNA sequence: TGTGCCAGCAGCCAAGACCGGGGACAGACTAACTATGGCTACACCTTC. Translating gives CASSQDRGQTNYGYTF.